These 16 T cell receptor beta chains share one sample of origin, sequenced in a study of beta chain features in type 1 diabetes. These receptors have no identified antigens. What was sequenced were expressed TCRB transcripts, since all of the isolated RNA had been reverse transcribed. Using immunoSEQ multiplex PCR, the repertoire was profiled, and TCRdb retains in-frame clones only, with some absent. The sample lists some 350,000 clones; 9.6% were seen once. General study findings and limits: Significant though moderate, a shortening of TCRB CDR3s appeared in all four CD4+ subsets of Type 1 diabetes patients.

Sequenced input: central memory CD4+ T cells from blood. These receptors were taken from a man aged 30 to 45 with type 1 diabetes.

The chain carries TRBV6-6 and TRBJ2-6; D call uncertain. CDR3 length equals 16 residues. Per the germline V gene, CDR1 is MNHNY and CDR2 is SVGAGI (reference sequence). The germline V and J ends were trimmed by 10 bases and 0 bases, with 16 bases remaining between them. CDR3 amino acids: CATKQQYLSGANVLTF. The CDR3, as DNA: TGTGCCACCAAACAGCAATACCTCTCTGGGGCCAACGTCCTGACTTTC.

The V gene is TRBV5-6, the J gene TRBJ1-2, with D possibly being TRBD1 (5 bases). The V end was cut by 0 bases, the J end by 5 bases, with 8 bases between. The CDR3 loop spans 13 amino acids. Germline V gene sequence: CDR1 SGHDT, CDR2 YYEEEE. CDR3 nucleotides: TGTGCCAGCAGCTTGGACAGGCCTTATGGCTACACCTTC. Amino acid sequence: CASSLDRPYGYTF.

J is TRBJ2-1 and V is TRBV6-5; 11 bases match TRBD1. There are 13 residues in the CDR3. The germline V gene encodes CDR1 MNHEY and CDR2 SVGAGI. V shed 11 bases, J shed 8 bases, and the junction held 8 bases outside the gene matches. The CDR3 is CAESDRGLDEQFF. CDR3 DNA: TGTGCCGAATCGGACAGGGGGCTAGATGAGCAGTTCTTC.

A few counts support this clone. The chain carries TRBV5-1 and TRBJ2-1; D is possibly TRBD1 or TRBD2 (6 bases each). This CDR3 contains 14 residues. V shed 4 bases and J shed 5 bases, with 13 bases lying between them. Germline V gene sequence: CDR1 SGHRS, CDR2 YFSETQ. The CDR3 sequence is CASSLQGLNNEQFF. CDR3 DNA sequence: TGCGCCAGCAGCCTACAGGGACTCAACAATGAGCAGTTCTTC.

DNA of the CDR3: TGTGCCAGCAGCTTGGTACAGGATGATGGCTACACCTTC. Amino acid sequence: CASSLVQDDGYTF. This chain connects TRBV5-6 to TRBJ1-2, with a weak D call TRBD1 (5 bases). CDR3 size: 13 residues. Germline loops: CDR1 SGHDT, CDR2 YYEEEE. Trimming pared 0 bases from V and 6 bases from J, leaving 9 bases between.

This clone was seen a handful of times. The V and J genes are TRBV4-3 and TRBJ2-1, with 11 bases fitting TRBD2. This CDR3 contains 17 residues. CDR1 is LGHNA and CDR2 is YSLEER in the germline V gene. V lost 1 base, J lost 0 bases, and 2 bases stayed unmatched. The DNA for the CDR3 is TGCGCCAGCAGCCAAGGACTAGCGGGGAGCTCCTACAATGAGCAGTTCTTC. Translating it yields CASSQGLAGSSYNEQFF.

About this clone: This likely came from a read error, as a far larger clone is one base away. V and J are TRBV25-1 and TRBJ2-7; D gene unclear. V was trimmed by 6 bases and J by 0 bases, leaving 3 bases between them. The CDR3 totals 11 residues. CDR1 is MGHDK, CDR2 SYGVNS, per germline. In DNA form, the CDR3 reads TGTGCCAGCAGCCTCTCCTACGAGCAGTACTTC. Encoded protein: CASSLSYEQYF.

The J gene is TRBJ1-3, the V gene TRBV21-1. TRBV21-1 is described as a pseudogene. The CDR3 sequence is 17 residues long. Here the CDR3 reads CASSRDQGERSGNTIYF. The DNA for the CDR3 is TGTGCCAGCAGCAGGGACCAGGGCGAACGCTCTGGAAACACCATATATTTT.

In this sample, this clone turned up a few times. The V call is TRBV4-2, the J call TRBJ2-2, with D uncertain. Germline V CDR1 and CDR2: LGHNA, YNFKEQ. The CDR3 is 15 amino acids. V was shortened by 2 bases and J by 3 bases, with 10 bases between the two germline ends. The CDR3 spells CASSQLGEDTGELFF. The DNA for the CDR3 is TGTGCCAGCAGCCAACTCGGTGAGGACACCGGGGAGCTGTTTTTT.

This clone was counted a few times. The gene calls are TRBV28 and TRBJ2-7; TRBD1 might be the D (5 bases). Germline loops: CDR1 MDHEN, CDR2 SYDVKM. The length of the CDR3 is 14 residues. The germline V and J ends were trimmed by 6 bases and 0 bases, with 12 bases remaining between them. The CDR3 region has the DNA TGTGCCAGCAGACGTGAGACAGACTCCTACGAGCAGTACTTC. Encoded protein: CASRRETDSYEQYF.

This clone was seen only a few times. This sequence joins TRBV27 and TRBJ2-5; D is ambiguous. V lost 4 bases, J lost 4 bases, and 13 bases lay in between. The CDR3 is 14 residues long. Germline lookup yields CDR1 MNHEY and CDR2 SMNVEV (reference sequence). Here the CDR3 DNA reads TGTGCCAGCAGTTCGTTGGACCGGCCAGAGACCCAGTACTTC. Protein sequence: CASSSLDRPETQYF.

This clone was seen more than once but under ten times. The chain links TRBV5-4 to TRBJ2-7; D not certain. Per the germline V gene, CDR1 is SGHNT and CDR2 is YYREEE (reference sequence). Trimming shortened V by 4 bases and J by 3 bases, and 14 bases separated the two germline ends. There are 14 residues in the CDR3. The DNA for the CDR3 is TGTGCCAGCAGCCAAGATATGGATTTCTACGAGCAGTACTTC. Translated: CASSQDMDFYEQYF.

CDR3 region: CASSEVFIQEAFF. In nucleotides, the CDR3 is TGTGCCAGCAGTGAAGTTTTCATCCAGGAAGCTTTCTTT. This chain uses TRBV6-5 with TRBJ1-1, with D unresolved. The V gene lost 5 bases and the J gene lost 8 bases, with 15 bases spanning the gap. CDR1 is MNHEY, CDR2 SVGAGI, per germline. This CDR3 is built from 13 residues.

The table lists this clone with a few counts. The chain joins TRBV11-3 to TRBJ2-3; 7 nucleotides match TRBD2. V gave up 5 bases and J gave up 4 bases; unmatched junction bases: 9. Germline CDR1 SGHNT, CDR2 YENEEA. This CDR3 is 15 amino acids long. The CDR3 sequence: CASSLIGRAPDTQYF. CDR3 bases: TGTGCCAGCAGCCTGATTGGGAGGGCCCCAGATACGCAGTATTTT.

This sequence joins TRBV2 and TRBJ1-1, with no clear D. Trimming shortened V by 2 bases and J by 9 bases, and 13 bases separated the two germline ends. The CDR3 extends over 13 amino acids. Germline V CDR1 and CDR2: SNHLY, FYNNEI. The CDR3 reads CASSENSRIKAFF. CDR3 DNA sequence: TGTGCCAGCAGTGAAAATAGTAGGATAAAAGCTTTCTTT.

The rearrangement links TRBV21-1 to TRBJ2-1; the table assigns TRBD2, which was not confirmed against the DNA. TRBV21-1 is termed a pseudogene. The CDR3 contains 17 residues. The CDR3, as DNA: TGTGCCAGCAGCAAATCCCGAGCGGCGGAGAAGTACAATGAGCAGTTCTTC. Translated: CASSKSRAAEKYNEQFF.